Presented here are 16 T cell receptor beta chains from one specimen sequenced in a study of T cell changes during pregnancy in multiple sclerosis. Sequenced by immunoSEQ multiplex PCR; TCRdb stores in-frame clones only, minus some. The sample consists of about 29,000 clones, approximately 94% of them appearing once. Sequencing used CD8+ T cells from peripheral blood mononuclear cells, obtained before pregnancy. These TCRs come from a female donor with multiple sclerosis, enrolled in a pregnancy study.

The rearrangement uses TRBV7-9 and TRBJ2-3; 12 bases map to TRBD2. Germline trimming cut 5 bases from V and 1 base from J; bases unmatched to any gene: 7. Germline V gene lookup returns CDR1 SEHNR and CDR2 FQNEAQ (reference sequence). The CDR3 covers 17 residues. The CDR3 DNA follows: TGTGCCAGCAGCCCGCCGACTAGCGGGGGTGGCACAGATACGCAGTATTTT. This gives the protein CASSPPTSGGGTDTQYF.

The rearrangement links TRBV18 to TRBJ1-4; TRBD1 agrees at 7 bases. V shed 1 base and J 6 bases; nucleotides not matched to a gene: 5. This CDR3 spans 15 amino acids. Germline CDR1 reads KGHSH; CDR2 reads LQKENI. This chain's CDR3 is CASSPQGAKDEKLFF. CDR3 coding DNA: TGTGCCAGCTCACCACAGGGGGCGAAGGATGAAAAACTGTTTTTT. Combining the CDR3 with reference TRBV18 and TRBJ1-4 gives the whole variable domain NAGVMQNPRHLVRRRGQEARLRCSPMKGHSHVYWYRQLPEEGLKFMVYLQKENIIDESGMPKERFSAEFPKEGPSILRIQQVVRGDSAAYFCASSPQGAKDEKLFFGSGTQLSVL.

The chain links TRBV7-9 to TRBJ2-3; TRBD2 matches 12 bases. Germline assignment: CDR1 SEHNR and CDR2 FQNEAQ (reference sequence). CDR3 length: 16 amino acids. With 1 base clipped from V and 4 bases from J, the junction kept 3 bases outside the gene matches. CDR3 sequence (DNA): TGTGCCAGCAGCTTAGGTTCTAGCGGGAGGGCAGATACGCAGTATTTT. It translates to CASSLGSSGRADTQYF.

The chain has TRBV25-1 and TRBJ2-5, with a weak D call TRBD1 (5 bases). CDR1 is MGHDK, CDR2 SYGVNS, per germline. CDR3 length: 18 residues. The ends were cut back, 2 bases at V and 4 bases at J, with 23 bases in the middle. The chain's CDR3 is CASSEGVGLGSVRETQYF. The CDR3 DNA reads as TGTGCCAGCAGTGAAGGGGTGGGGCTCGGTAGTGTGCGAGAGACCCAGTACTTC.

This chain connects TRBV18 to TRBJ1-6; D is unclear. This CDR3 contains 16 residues. Germline values: CDR1 KGHSH, CDR2 LQKENI. V lost 1 base and J lost 4, with 11 bases in between. Here the CDR3 reads CASSPLMGIYNSPLHF. The DNA of the CDR3 is TGTGCCAGCTCACCACTCATGGGCATTTATAATTCACCCCTCCACTTT.

This clone was observed a single time. V usage is TRBV27 and J usage is TRBJ2-6; 8 bases fit TRBD1. V shed 6 bases, J shed 0 bases, and the junction held 10 bases outside the gene matches. CDR1 is MNHEY and CDR2 is SMNVEV in the germline V gene (reference sequence). This CDR3 is built from 18 residues. CDR3 in DNA: TGTGCCAGCAGACCCCGGGACAGGCCACTCTCTGGGGCCAACGTCCTGACTTTC. It codes for CASRPRDRPLSGANVLTF.

The rearrangement joins TRBV12-5 to TRBJ1-6; possible D gene TRBD1, 6 bases. This CDR3 is built from 11 residues. Germline assignment: CDR1 LGHNT and CDR2 FRNRAP. Trimming removed 6 bases from V and 13 bases from J, with 10 bases in between. The chain's CDR3 is CASGEGGPLHF. The CDR3 DNA reads TGTGCTAGTGGGGAAGGGGGTCCCCTCCACTTT.

V usage is TRBV4-3 and J usage is TRBJ1-4; 7 bases map to TRBD1. Germline CDR1 reads LGHNA; CDR2 reads YSLEER. The V segment lost 4 bases and the J segment 3 bases; nucleotides outside the gene matches: 11. The CDR3 contains 17 residues. For the CDR3, the DNA is TGCGCCAGCAGCCCCCGGGACAGAGGACAGGCTAATGAAAAACTGTTTTTT. Amino acid sequence: CASSPRDRGQANEKLFF.

V is TRBV14 and J is TRBJ2-1; TRBD2 aligns across 13 bases. This CDR3 has 18 residues. Trimming at V came to 4 bases and at J to 8 bases, leaving 14 bases not matched to a gene. Germline V gene data show CDR1 as SGHDN and CDR2 as FVKESK. CDR3 protein: CASSLSKPWTSGSYEQFF. The CDR3 region has the DNA TGTGCCAGCAGCCTCTCTAAACCCTGGACTAGCGGGAGTTATGAGCAGTTCTTC.

This sequence joins TRBV15 and TRBJ1-1; TRBD1 matches at 7 bases. The germline CDR1 and CDR2 sequences are LNHNV and YYDKDF (reference sequence). This CDR3 is 16 amino acids long. With V trimmed by 2 bases and J by 1 base, 7 bases remained unmatched. CDR3 coding DNA: TGTGCCACCAGCAGAAGAGGGGGCGGAGGGAACACTGAAGCTTTCTTT. Translation: CATSRRGGGGNTEAFF.

The chain carries TRBV5-1 and TRBJ1-4; tentatively, D is TRBD1 (6 bases). V lost 3 bases, J lost 5 bases, and 11 bases lay in between. Germline-derived CDR1 and CDR2 are SGHRS and YFSETQ. The CDR3 runs to 14 residues. The CDR3 spells CASSWTVLNEKLFF. CDR3 DNA: TGCGCCAGCAGCTGGACAGTTTTGAATGAAAAACTGTTTTTT.

This clone is deemed medium-sized. The V call is TRBV6-1, the J call TRBJ1-2; 7 bases align to TRBD1. This CDR3 has 14 amino acids. Losses at the gene ends were 6 bases for V and 5 bases for J; bases not matched to a gene: 9. Germline CDR1 is MNHNS and CDR2 is SASEGT. In DNA form, the CDR3 reads TGTGCCAGCAGCTCCGGGACAGAAAGTTATGGCTACACCTTC. Protein sequence: CASSSGTESYGYTF.

The chain is built from TRBV29-1 and TRBJ2-1, with TRBD1 matching over 9 bases. CDR3 length: 15 amino acids. The germline CDR1 and CDR2 sequences are SQVTM and ANQGSEA. Trimming took 5 bases from V and 6 from J; bases not matched to a gene: 11. The CDR3 is CSVHGTGSFGNEQFF. CDR3 in DNA: TGCAGCGTTCACGGGACAGGGAGTTTTGGCAATGAGCAGTTCTTC.

This clone showed up just once. In DNA form, the CDR3 reads TGTGCCAGCAGCGTAGGGGCTAGCGGGAGAGGCGAGCAGTACTTC. It translates to CASSVGASGRGEQYF. This chain connects TRBV9 to TRBJ2-7; 10 bases agree with TRBD2. Germline CDR1 is SGDLS and CDR2 is YYNGEE. The CDR3 is 15 residues long. V dropped 0 bases and J dropped 6; count of bases not matched to a gene: 6.

The rearrangement joins TRBV7-9 to TRBJ2-7, with a possible D match to TRBD2 (8 bases). Trimming cost V 5 bases and J 2 bases, with 16 bases left between them. Per the germline V gene, CDR1 is SEHNR and CDR2 is FQNEAQ (reference sequence). This CDR3 is 15 amino acids long. CDR3 amino acids: CASSPTGGTAYEQYF. The CDR3 DNA sequence: TGTGCCAGCAGCCCCACGGGGGGGACAGCCTACGAGCAGTACTTC.

The V and J genes are TRBV5-1 and TRBJ2-7; 7 bases map to TRBD1. Germline assignment: CDR1 SGHRS and CDR2 YFSETQ. V dropped 3 bases and J dropped 1; count of bases not matched to a gene: 7. The CDR3 covers 15 residues. CDR3 coding DNA: TGCGCCAGCAGCTCCACAGGGGTACGATCCTACGAGCAGTACTTC. This encodes CASSSTGVRSYEQYF. Using reference TRBV5-1 and TRBJ2-7 for the parts outside the CDR3, the full variable domain is KAGVTQTPRYLIKTRGQQVTLSCSPISGHRSVSWYQQTPGQGLQFLFEYFSETQRNKGNFPGRFSGRQFSNSRSEMNVSTLELGDSALYLCASSSTGVRSYEQYFGPGTRLTVT.